Below, 7 T cell receptor beta chains from the same sample are listed, as sequenced in a study of pediatric ulcerative colitis. Profiled with immunoSEQ multiplex PCR; TCRdb holds only in-frame clones, not every one. The data hold tens of thousands of clones, with about 81% observed a single time. One to two pinch biopsies were taken from the rectum during colonoscopy. The sample consisted of gut tissue. The receptor source for this set is a boy between 10 and 17 years old with mild ulcerative colitis.

V usage is TRBV7-3 and J usage is TRBJ2-5; tentative D call: TRBD1 (7 bases). Germline values: CDR1 SGHTA, CDR2 FQGTGA. V lost 6 bases, J lost 6 bases, and 17 bases lay in between. CDR3 length: 14 amino acids. The CDR3 region has the DNA TGTGCCAGCAGTACACTACAGGGGAGGAAGACCCAGTACTTC. Translated, it gives CASSTLQGRKTQYF.

The rearrangement joins TRBV5-1 to TRBJ1-6; tentatively, D is TRBD1 (6 bases). CDR3 length: 14 amino acids. V was clipped by 4 bases and J by 8 bases, with 13 bases between them. Germline lookup yields CDR1 SGHRS and CDR2 YFSETQ. The CDR3 DNA sequence: TGCGCCAGCAGCCCCGGGACACAGGATTCACCCCTCCACTTT. It yields the protein CASSPGTQDSPLHF. Full variable domain (remainder filled in from reference TRBV5-1 and TRBJ1-6): KAGVTQTPRYLIKTRGQQVTLSCSPISGHRSVSWYQQTPGQGLQFLFEYFSETQRNKGNFPGRFSGRQFSNSRSEMNVSTLELGDSALYLCASSPGTQDSPLHFGNGTRLTVT.

This chain links TRBV27 with TRBJ2-7; perhaps TRBD1 as D (5 bases). The V end was cut by 3 bases, the J end by 5 bases, with 14 bases between. The CDR3 has 14 residues. CDR1 MNHEY and CDR2 SMNVEV come from the germline V gene (reference sequence). CDR3 protein: CASSFYQGSHEQYF. DNA for the CDR3: TGTGCCAGCAGTTTCTACCAGGGTTCCCACGAGCAGTACTTC.

The rearrangement joins TRBV5-1 to TRBJ2-4; D is unclear. Trimming removed 0 bases from V and 0 bases from J, with 16 bases in between. From germline, CDR1 is SGHRS and CDR2 YFSETQ. The CDR3 totals 18 residues. The CDR3 coding sequence is TGCGCCAGCAGCTTGGTCGGTGTAGGCAGACTAGCCAAAAACATTCAGTACTTC. Its protein is CASSLVGVGRLAKNIQYF.

The chain carries TRBV30 and TRBJ1-4, with no clear D. V shed 0 bases and J shed 3 bases, with 14 bases lying between them. From germline, CDR1 is GTSNPN and CDR2 SVGIG (reference sequence). The CDR3 totals 16 residues. CDR3 coding DNA: TGTGCCTGGAGTGTAATTAGGAGGCTTTCTAATGAAAAACTGTTTTTT. Translation: CAWSVIRRLSNEKLFF.

The chain recombines TRBV12-5 with TRBJ1-6; possible D gene TRBD1, 5 bases. V was cut by 4 bases and J by 0 bases, with 13 bases left in between. Germline V CDR1 and CDR2: LGHNT, FRNRAP. CDR3 length equals 17 residues. As DNA, the CDR3 is TGTGCTAGTGGTTGTGAAGGGGTCAGCTCCTATAATTCACCCCTCCACTTT. It is translated as CASGCEGVSSYNSPLHF.

The CDR3 DNA reads as TGTGCCAGTAGTGGGAGGGGCTGGGGGATGAACACTGAAGCTTTCTTT. This sequence encodes CASSGRGWGMNTEAFF. The gene calls are TRBV19 and TRBJ1-1; D might be TRBD1 (5 bases). Deletions cut 5 bases from V and 0 bases from J, with 16 bases between. This CDR3 region has 16 residues. CDR1 LNHDA and CDR2 SQIVND come from the germline V gene (reference sequence). Looking up the rest from reference TRBV19 and TRBJ1-1 gives the full variable domain: DGGITQSPKYLFRKEGQNVTLSCEQNLNHDAMYWYRQDPGQGLRLIYYSQIVNDFQKGDIAEGYSVSREKKESFPLTVTSAQKNPTAFYLCASSGRGWGMNTEAFFGQGTRLTVV.